The 18 T cell receptor beta chains listed next were all sequenced from one sample in a study of blood T cell repertoires in COVID-19. Assay: immunoSEQ multiplex PCR; the TCRdb copy retains only in-frame clones and omits some. The sample contains 45,000 to 60,000 clones, less than 85% of which appear only once. Material: peripheral blood. The receptors here all came from a man aged 45-65 years with acute or convalescent COVID-19.

This clone was detected once. The V call is TRBV19, the J call TRBJ1-2; D perhaps matches TRBD1 (6 bases). V was pared by 4 bases and J by 8 bases, with 11 bases between. The germline CDR1 and CDR2 sequences are LNHDA and SQIVND (reference sequence). This CDR3 has 12 amino acids. CDR3 DNA sequence: TGTGCCAGTAGTACTCCAGGGGTGGGCTACACCTTC. Its protein product is CASSTPGVGYTF.

The gene calls are TRBV27 and TRBJ2-2; D is uncertain. CDR3 length equals 18 residues. Germline V CDR1 and CDR2: MNHEY, SMNVEV (reference sequence). V was shortened by 0 bases and J by 2 bases, with 16 bases between the two germline ends. The CDR3 protein is CASSLSPFGQLNTGELFF. Here the CDR3 DNA reads TGTGCCAGCAGTTTATCCCCGTTTGGGCAGCTTAACACCGGGGAGCTGTTTTTT.

The rearrangement links TRBV7-6 to TRBJ2-2; 7 nucleotides agree with TRBD2. CDR1 is SGHVS and CDR2 is FNYEAQ in the germline V gene. The CDR3 is 17 amino acids. V lost 1 base, J lost 2 bases, and 7 bases stayed unmatched. CDR3 bases: TGTGCCAGCAGCTTAGGGGGGGGACTACTCAACACCGGGGAGCTGTTTTTT. Protein sequence: CASSLGGGLLNTGELFF.

To note about this clone: The missing conserved phenylalanine or tryptophan at the end of this CDR3 makes a read error likely. The DNA is omitted, as the CDR3 cannot be located on it reliably, and the CDR3 follows TCRdb's listing. The chain couples TRBV12-1 to TRBJ2-3; the table assigns TRBD2, which was not confirmed against the DNA. TRBV12-1 constitutes a pseudogene. The CDR3 spans 13 amino acids, including both terminal residues. The chain's CDR3 is CASSLPLVAGFFC.

The genes are TRBV2 and TRBJ1-2, with a possible D match to TRBD1 (5 bases). The CDR3 contains 15 residues. Germline CDR1 and CDR2: SNHLY and FYNNEI. V was trimmed by 2 bases and J by 4 bases, leaving 14 bases between them. CDR3 sequence reads: CASSEWPGGTYGYTF. The CDR3 coding sequence is TGTGCCAGCAGTGAATGGCCAGGCGGGACCTATGGCTACACCTTC. Filled out from reference TRBV2 and TRBJ1-2, the complete variable domain reads EPEVTQTPSHQVTQMGQEVILRCVPISNHLYFYWYRQILGQKVEFLVSFYNNEISEKSEIFDDQFSVERPDGSNFTLKIRSTKLEDSAMYFCASSEWPGGTYGYTFGSGTRLTVV.

The V gene is TRBV7-9, the J gene TRBJ1-4; D uncertain. The ends were cut back, 3 bases at V and 7 bases at J, with 6 bases in the middle. CDR3 length: 12 residues. In germline, CDR1 is SEHNR, CDR2 FQNEAQ (reference sequence). Here the CDR3 reads CASSFGIEKLFF. The CDR3 DNA sequence: TGTGCCAGCAGCTTCGGGATTGAAAAACTGTTTTTT.

The rearrangement joins TRBV28 to TRBJ2-1; D is possibly TRBD2 (6 bases). The germline V gene encodes CDR1 MDHEN and CDR2 SYDVKM. V lost 10 bases and J lost 0, with 16 bases in between. The CDR3 is 15 amino acids. The CDR3 loop is CATKWRGVSYNEQFF. For the CDR3, the DNA is TGTGCCACCAAGTGGCGGGGAGTCTCCTACAATGAGCAGTTCTTC.

The V call is TRBV7-6, the J call TRBJ1-1, with D hard to call. The CDR3 spans 16 residues. V lost 4 bases, J lost 5 bases, and 20 bases lay in between. Germline V gives CDR1 SGHVS, CDR2 FNYEAQ. The CDR3 bases are TGTGCCAGCAGCTCCTTAGTCTCCGACATGGGTACTGAAGCTTTCTTT. This gives the protein CASSSLVSDMGTEAFF.

The chain links TRBV12-3 or TRBV12-4 to TRBJ2-4; D ambiguous. V shed 3 bases and J shed 5 bases, with 5 bases lying between them. The CDR3 extends over 12 amino acids. The CDR3 DNA sequence: TGTGCCAGCAGTTTCCCGGAAAACATTCAGTACTTC. It translates to CASSFPENIQYF.

This clone was counted a few times. V is TRBV19 and J is TRBJ1-2, with D tentatively TRBD1 (6 bases). Germline lookup yields CDR1 LNHDA and CDR2 SQIVND (reference sequence). This CDR3 has 15 residues. V gave up 7 bases and J gave up 3 bases, with 18 bases separating them. Here the CDR3 reads CASTPEYRVHYGYTF. The CDR3 DNA reads as TGTGCCAGTACTCCGGAGTACAGGGTCCACTATGGCTACACCTTC.

The gene calls are TRBV9 and TRBJ2-3; TRBD1 is a possible D gene (6 bases). This CDR3 is 15 amino acids long. Germline V gives CDR1 SGDLS, CDR2 YYNGEE. V was pared by 0 bases and J by 5 bases, with 13 bases between. CDR3 region: CASSVELTGLDTQYF. The DNA for the CDR3 is TGTGCCAGCAGCGTAGAATTGACAGGTTTAGATACGCAGTATTTT.

V and J are TRBV6-2 or TRBV6-3 and TRBJ2-5; TRBD1 aligns across 12 bases. Germline CDR1 reads MNHEY; CDR2 reads SVGEGT. This CDR3 comprises 15 residues. Germline trimming cut 5 bases from V and 7 bases from J; bases unmatched to any gene: 8. The CDR3 region is CASSAGTGGAGTQYF. The CDR3 nucleotides read TGTGCCAGCAGTGCCGGGACAGGGGGCGCAGGGACCCAGTACTTC.

The J gene is TRBJ2-2, the V gene TRBV6-5; 7 bases align to TRBD2. CDR3 size: 15 residues. V dropped 2 bases and J dropped 5; count of bases not matched to a gene: 5. Germline V gene sequence: CDR1 MNHEY, CDR2 SVGAGI. CDR3 sequence: CASSYGGGETGELFF. The CDR3 DNA reads as TGTGCCAGCAGTTACGGGGGGGGTGAGACCGGGGAGCTGTTTTTT.

The gene calls are TRBV6-5 and TRBJ2-7; a possible D gene is TRBD2 (6 bases). Trimming removed 4 bases from V and 1 base from J, with 11 bases in between. This CDR3 has 14 residues. The germline CDR1 and CDR2 sequences are MNHEY and SVGAGI. The CDR3 protein is CASSSLAPSYEQYF. Here the CDR3 DNA reads TGTGCCAGCAGTTCCCTAGCGCCGTCCTACGAGCAGTACTTC.

The chain carries TRBV7-6 and TRBJ2-1; D is possibly TRBD1 (5 bases). From germline, CDR1 is SGHVS and CDR2 FNYEAQ. The CDR3 runs to 14 residues. The V end was cut by 1 base, the J end by 4 bases, with 8 bases between. The CDR3 here is CASSLETDYNEQFF. The DNA for the CDR3 is TGTGCCAGCAGCTTAGAGACAGATTACAATGAGCAGTTCTTC.

This chain links TRBV19 with TRBJ1-1; weak D call: TRBD1 (6 bases). Deletions cut 1 base from V and 0 bases from J, with 12 bases between. This CDR3 region has 16 residues. CDR1 LNHDA and CDR2 SQIVND come from the germline V gene (reference sequence). The CDR3 bases are TGTGCCAGTAGTATAGGAAGGGACATCATGAACACTGAAGCTTTCTTT. Translation: CASSIGRDIMNTEAFF. The variable domain in full, with the rest retrieved from reference TRBV19 and TRBJ1-1, is DGGITQSPKYLFRKEGQNVTLSCEQNLNHDAMYWYRQDPGQGLRLIYYSQIVNDFQKGDIAEGYSVSREKKESFPLTVTSAQKNPTAFYLCASSIGRDIMNTEAFFGQGTRLTVV.

The CDR3 bases are TGTGCCAGCAGTAGACAGGGAAACCGCTACGAGCAGTACTTC. Translation: CASSRQGNRYEQYF. The V gene is TRBV28, the J gene TRBJ2-7; 7 bases map to TRBD1. The CDR3 extends over 14 amino acids. Germline lookup yields CDR1 MDHEN and CDR2 SYDVKM. Losses at the gene ends were 5 bases for V and 3 bases for J; bases not matched to a gene: 7. The variable domain in full, with the rest retrieved from reference TRBV28 and TRBJ2-7, is DVKVTQSSRYLVKRTGEKVFLECVQDMDHENMFWYRQDPGLGLRLIYFSYDVKMKEKGDIPEGYSVSREKKERFSLILESASTNQTSMYLCASSRQGNRYEQYFGPGTRLTVT.

This chain connects TRBV7-8 to TRBJ1-6; the match to TRBD1 covers 10 bases. The V gene end was trimmed by 5 bases and the J gene end by 7 bases; junction bases not matched to a gene: 5. CDR1 SGHVS and CDR2 FQNEAQ come from the germline V gene. The CDR3 runs 15 residues. The CDR3 is CASSPRTGGNSPLHF. In DNA, the CDR3 is TGTGCCAGCAGCCCGCGGACAGGGGGAAATTCACCCCTCCACTTT.